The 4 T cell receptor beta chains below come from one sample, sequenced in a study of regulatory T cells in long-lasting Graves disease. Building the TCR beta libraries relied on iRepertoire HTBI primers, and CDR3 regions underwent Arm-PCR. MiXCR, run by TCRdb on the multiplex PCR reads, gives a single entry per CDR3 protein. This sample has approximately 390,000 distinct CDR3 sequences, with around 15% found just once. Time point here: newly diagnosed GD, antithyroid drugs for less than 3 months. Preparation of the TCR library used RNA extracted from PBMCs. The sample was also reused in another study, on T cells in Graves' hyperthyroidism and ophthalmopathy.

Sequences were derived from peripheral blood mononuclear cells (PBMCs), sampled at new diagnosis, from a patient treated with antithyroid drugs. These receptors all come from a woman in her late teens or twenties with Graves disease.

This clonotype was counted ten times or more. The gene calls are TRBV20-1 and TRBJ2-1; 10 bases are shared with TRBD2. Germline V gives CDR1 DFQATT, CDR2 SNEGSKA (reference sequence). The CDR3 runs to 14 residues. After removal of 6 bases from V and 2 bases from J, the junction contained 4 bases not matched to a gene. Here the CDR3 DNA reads TGCAGTGCCCCACTAGCGGGAACCTACAATGAGCAGTTCTTC. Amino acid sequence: CSAPLAGTYNEQFF.

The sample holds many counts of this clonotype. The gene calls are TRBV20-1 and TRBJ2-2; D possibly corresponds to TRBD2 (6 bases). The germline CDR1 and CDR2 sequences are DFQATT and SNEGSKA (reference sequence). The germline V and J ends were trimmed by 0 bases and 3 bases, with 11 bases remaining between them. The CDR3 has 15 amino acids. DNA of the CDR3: TGCAGTGCTAGAGACGGGCGGGGAGACACCGGGGAGCTGTTTTTT. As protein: CSARDGRGDTGELFF.

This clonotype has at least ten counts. This CDR3 reads CASSEEGGSTDTQYF. The CDR3 DNA reads TGTGCCAGCAGTGAAGAAGGGGGGAGCACAGATACGCAGTATTTT. This chain uses TRBV2 with TRBJ2-3; tentatively, D is TRBD1 or TRBD2 (6 bases each). From germline, CDR1 is SNHLY and CDR2 FYNNEI. The CDR3 contains 15 residues. Between the trimmed V and J ends, which lost 1 base and 0 bases, there was a span of 8 bases. The complete variable domain, with remaining parts taken from reference TRBV2 and TRBJ2-3, reads EPEVTQTPSHQVTQMGQEVILRCVPISNHLYFYWYRQILGQKVEFLVSFYNNEISEKSEIFDDQFSVERPDGSNFTLKIRSTKLEDSAMYFCASSEEGGSTDTQYFGPGTRLTVL.

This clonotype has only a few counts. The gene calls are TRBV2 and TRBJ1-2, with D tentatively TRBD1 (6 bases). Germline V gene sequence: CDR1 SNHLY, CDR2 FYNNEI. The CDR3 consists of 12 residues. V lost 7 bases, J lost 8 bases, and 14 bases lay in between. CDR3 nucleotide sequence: TGTGCCAGCACTCGGACAGAACGGGGCTACACCTTC. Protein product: CASTRTERGYTF.